This T cell receptor (beta chain) was documented in a study of post-analysis software for immune sequencing data. Broader study findings: The five TRBV segments detected at higher frequency in patients than in controls included TRBV5-6, TRBV5-1 and TRBV20-1.

Note on this clonotype: No antigen is known for it.

This CDR3 has 13 amino acids. Trimming removed 1 base at V and 6 bases at J, with 7 bases between. Germline V gene data show CDR1 as KGHDR and CDR2 as SFDVKD. Tagging with unique molecular identifiers was a feature of the TCR beta cDNA libraries. One entry per CDR3 protein, called by TCRdb with MiXCR from the PCR reads. The sample carries 450,000 or so distinct CDR3 sequences, roughly 45% recorded once. The receptor's source is a girl aged 10-17 years with multiple sclerosis. The chain has TRBV24-1 and TRBJ2-3; D uncertain. The sample taken for sequencing was blood. CDR3 nucleotide sequence: TGTGCCACCAGTGATTTTAAGGCGGATACGCAGTATTTT. It specifies CATSDFKADTQYF.